This TCR beta chain came from a study of blood T cells in healthy people across ages (dated by TCRdb to about 2015). For context, the study as a whole: Template switching captured roughly one uniquely barcoded TCR beta cDNA molecule per two T cells in model experiments. To avoid experimental bias, donors of different ages were randomly spread across the sequencing lanes. Four age groups were formed from the donors: young (average about 17 years), middle-aged (around 37), aged (roughly 59) and long-lived (around 82). Using deep sequencing normalized with unique cDNA molecular identifiers, the study measured how TCR beta repertoire diversity changes with age. Two additional independent replicas of 1 million unique cDNA reads from the same blood draw were analyzed for two donors (one aged 18 to 30 and one aged 80 or older).

Broad study findings and their caveats: Observed TCR beta diversity correlated strongly with the percentage of naive T cells measured by flow cytometry. The long-lived group showed more naive CD4+ T cells, fewer expanded clones and increased TCR diversity than the aged group, suggesting age selection. Bulk unsorted PBMC profiling prevented conclusive comparison of naive and antigen-experienced compartments. As age increased, observed TCR beta diversity per million T cells dropped in a roughly linear way, and a significant reduction was already evident by age about 40. Because donor CMV infection status was unknown, age-related changes in expanded clonotypes were potentially confounded. Estimates of total diversity based on one million sequenced T cells were considered lower bounds and underestimates.

Library prep was done by 5' RACE. The sequencing machine was an Illumina HiSeq 2500. A second PCR of 7 to 11 cycles was performed with a sample-barcoded 5' primer and a J-beta primer mix. A template-switch 5' adaptor carrying 12 random nucleotides introduced a unique molecular identifier onto each TCR beta cDNA molecule. At least 2.5 million CDR3-containing paired-end reads were obtained from each sample. First-strand cDNA synthesis was performed from all RNA using the Mint cDNA synthesis kit, with priming by a TRBC-specific oligonucleotide. After uracil-DNA glycosylase treatment, a first 18-cycle PCR used universal primers M1SS and BC2_uni_R on all cDNA. The original methods were these. For normalization, 1 million high-quality reads, each with a distinct molecular identifier, were randomly selected from each sample. Instead of being binned into consensus sequences, reads that shared molecular identifiers were thrown out. MiTCR, set to a Q25 quality threshold and the strictest error-elimination algorithm, was used for CDR3 identification, clonotype clustering and error correction. A nonparametric unseen species model with Euler transformation was used to estimate a lower bound on total TCR beta diversity. Using fastp at Q25 and MiXCR, TCRdb reprocessed the public reads and kept productive beta chains. Rows matching on CDR3 protein sequence are summarized as one entry with the most common DNA and genes. These V and J calls rely on TCRdb rather than the paper's analysis. The sample table records roughly 860,000 distinct CDR3 sequences; 55% to 65% of these occur just once. The ten largest clones take up about a quarter of the sample.

For CDR1 and CDR2, the germline V gene lists MNHEY and SVGEGT. The CDR3 contains 14 residues, cysteine and phenylalanine counted. CDR3 DNA only is kept here, 42 bases in frame from base 1. A distance of 22 bases separates the germline ends of V and J, which lose 11 bases and 8 bases respectively. The roughly 38 donors, aged roughly 6 to 90 years, were systemically healthy Caucasian individuals from Russia. Each donor gave ten milliliters of peripheral blood, collected into EDTA-treated Vacutainer tubes. Ficoll-Paque density-gradient centrifugation was used to isolate PBMCs, with at least 6 million obtained per sample. Trizol reagent was used to extract total RNA from the PBMCs, yielding at least 6 micrograms per sample. For every donor, flow cytometry on a PBMC aliquot measured the percentage of naive CD45RAhigh/CD27high T cells. With regard to this clonotype: Its cognate antigen has yet to be identified. Within one base of it there is no much larger clone, and no base qualities were kept.

Rearrangement joined TRBV6-2 or TRBV6-3 to TRBJ2-1; TRBD2 could be the D gene, as 6 bases match. Sequencing was carried out using blood. The origin of this receptor is a man aged 30-40 years in good health. The base sequence is TGTGCCCGTTCAGAGCGGGTGGGGTGGGATGAGCAGTTCTTC. It translates as CARSERVGWDEQFF.